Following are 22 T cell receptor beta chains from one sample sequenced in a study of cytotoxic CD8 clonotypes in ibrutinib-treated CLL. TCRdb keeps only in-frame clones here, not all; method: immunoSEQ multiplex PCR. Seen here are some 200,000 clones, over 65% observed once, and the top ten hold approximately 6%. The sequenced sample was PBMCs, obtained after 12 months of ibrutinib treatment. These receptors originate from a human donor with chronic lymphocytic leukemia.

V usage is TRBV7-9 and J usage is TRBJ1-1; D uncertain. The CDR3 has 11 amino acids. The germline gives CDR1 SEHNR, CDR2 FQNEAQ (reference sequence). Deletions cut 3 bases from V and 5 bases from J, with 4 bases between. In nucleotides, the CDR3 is TGTGCCAGCAGCTTGTCTACTGAAGCTTTCTTT. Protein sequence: CASSLSTEAFF.

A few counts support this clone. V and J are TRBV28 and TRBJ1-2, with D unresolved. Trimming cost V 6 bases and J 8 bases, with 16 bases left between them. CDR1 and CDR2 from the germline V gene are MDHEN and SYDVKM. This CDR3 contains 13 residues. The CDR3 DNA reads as TGTGCCAGCAGCCTTTCAAAGGGAAGGGGCTACACCTTC. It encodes CASSLSKGRGYTF.

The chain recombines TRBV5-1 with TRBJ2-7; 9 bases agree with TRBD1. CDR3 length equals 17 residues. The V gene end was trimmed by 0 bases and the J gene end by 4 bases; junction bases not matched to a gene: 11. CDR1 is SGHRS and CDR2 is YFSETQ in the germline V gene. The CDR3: CASSLAPITGGGYEQYF. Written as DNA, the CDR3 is TGCGCCAGCAGCTTGGCCCCCATTACAGGGGGCGGTTACGAGCAGTACTTC.

DNA for the CDR3: TGTGCCAGTAGAAATGGGGGAGGGGGCGGTCAGCCCCAGCATTTT. This gives the protein CASRNGGGGGQPQHF. The chain uses TRBV19 and TRBJ1-5, with 7 bases fitting TRBD1. The J segment lost 6 bases and the V segment lost 6 bases, leaving 11 bases of the junction unmatched. Germline V gene data show CDR1 as LNHDA and CDR2 as SQIVND (reference sequence). This CDR3 spans 15 amino acids.

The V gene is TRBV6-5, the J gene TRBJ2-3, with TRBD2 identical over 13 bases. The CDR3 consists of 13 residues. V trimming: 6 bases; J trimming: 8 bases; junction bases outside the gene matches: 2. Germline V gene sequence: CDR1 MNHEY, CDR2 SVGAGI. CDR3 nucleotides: TGTGCCAGCAGAGGGACTAGCGGGATTACGCAGTATTTT. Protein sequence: CASRGTSGITQYF.

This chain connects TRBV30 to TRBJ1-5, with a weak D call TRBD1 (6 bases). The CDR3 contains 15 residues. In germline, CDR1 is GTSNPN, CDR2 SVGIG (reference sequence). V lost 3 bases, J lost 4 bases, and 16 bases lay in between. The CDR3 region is CAWRTQGLPNQPQHF. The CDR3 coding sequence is TGTGCCTGGAGAACACAGGGCTTACCAAATCAGCCCCAGCATTTT.

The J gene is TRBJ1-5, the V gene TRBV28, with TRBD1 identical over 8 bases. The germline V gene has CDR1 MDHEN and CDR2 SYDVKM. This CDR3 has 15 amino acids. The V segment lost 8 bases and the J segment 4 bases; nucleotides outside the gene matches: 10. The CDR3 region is CASLSQTGVNQPQHF. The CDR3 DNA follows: TGTGCCAGCCTGTCCCAGACAGGGGTTAATCAGCCCCAGCATTTT.

This CDR3 reads CASSYLTGDGYTF. CDR3 DNA: TGTGCCAGCAGTTACCTCACTGGAGATGGCTACACCTTC. This rearrangement joins TRBV6-5 to TRBJ1-2; the D is unclear. Germline-derived CDR1 and CDR2 are MNHEY and SVGAGI. CDR3 size: 13 residues. Trimming stripped 2 bases from V and 6 bases from J, with 10 bases between.

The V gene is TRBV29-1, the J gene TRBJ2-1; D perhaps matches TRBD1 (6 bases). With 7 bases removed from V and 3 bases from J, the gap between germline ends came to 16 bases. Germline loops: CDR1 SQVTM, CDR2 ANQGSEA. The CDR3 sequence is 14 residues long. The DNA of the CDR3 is TGCAGCGCCACGAAGAGGGGACACTACAATGAGCAGTTCTTC. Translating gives CSATKRGHYNEQFF.

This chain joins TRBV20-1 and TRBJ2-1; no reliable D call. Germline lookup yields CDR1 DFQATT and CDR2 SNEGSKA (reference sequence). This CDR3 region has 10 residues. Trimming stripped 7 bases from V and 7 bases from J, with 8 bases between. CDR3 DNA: TGCAGTGTAGAAGGGAATGAGCAGTTCTTC. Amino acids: CSVEGNEQFF.

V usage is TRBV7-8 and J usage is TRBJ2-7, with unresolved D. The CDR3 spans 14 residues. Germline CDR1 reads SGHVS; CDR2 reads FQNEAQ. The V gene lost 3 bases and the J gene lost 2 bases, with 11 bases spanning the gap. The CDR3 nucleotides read TGTGCCAGCAGCTTCGGCAGCCCCCCCTACGAGCAGTACTTC. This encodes CASSFGSPPYEQYF.

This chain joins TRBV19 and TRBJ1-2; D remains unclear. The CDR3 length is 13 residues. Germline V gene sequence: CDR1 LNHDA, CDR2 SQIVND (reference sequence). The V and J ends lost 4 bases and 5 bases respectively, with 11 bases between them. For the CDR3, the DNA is TGTGCCAGTAGTACAACAGTAAGATATGGCTACACCTTC. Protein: CASSTTVRYGYTF.

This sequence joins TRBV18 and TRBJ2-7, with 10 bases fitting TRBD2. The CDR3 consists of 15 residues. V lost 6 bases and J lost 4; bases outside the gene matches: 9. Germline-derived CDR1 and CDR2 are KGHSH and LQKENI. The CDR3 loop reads CASSHKREGPYEQYF. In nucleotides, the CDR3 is TGTGCCAGCTCTCACAAGCGGGAGGGCCCTTACGAGCAGTACTTC.

CDR3 coding DNA: TGTGCCACCAGCAGGGACATAGCCAGCGAGCAGTACTTC. This encodes CATSRDIASEQYF. The chain combines TRBV15 with TRBJ2-7, with D perhaps matching TRBD1 (5 bases). Looked up from germline, CDR1 is LNHNV and CDR2 is YYDKDF (reference sequence). V gave up 3 bases and J gave up 6 bases, with 12 bases separating them. The CDR3 is 13 amino acids.

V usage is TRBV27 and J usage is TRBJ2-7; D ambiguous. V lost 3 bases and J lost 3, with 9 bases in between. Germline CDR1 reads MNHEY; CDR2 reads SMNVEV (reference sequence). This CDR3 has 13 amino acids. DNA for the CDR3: TGTGCCAGCAGTTTGTCCTTTTACTACGAGCAGTACTTC. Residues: CASSLSFYYEQYF.

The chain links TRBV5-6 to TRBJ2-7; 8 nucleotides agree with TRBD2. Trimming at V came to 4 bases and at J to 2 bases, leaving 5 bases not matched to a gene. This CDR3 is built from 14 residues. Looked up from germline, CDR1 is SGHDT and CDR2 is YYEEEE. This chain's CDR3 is CASSRTSRAYEQYF. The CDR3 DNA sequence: TGTGCCAGCAGCCGGACTAGCAGGGCCTACGAGCAGTACTTC.

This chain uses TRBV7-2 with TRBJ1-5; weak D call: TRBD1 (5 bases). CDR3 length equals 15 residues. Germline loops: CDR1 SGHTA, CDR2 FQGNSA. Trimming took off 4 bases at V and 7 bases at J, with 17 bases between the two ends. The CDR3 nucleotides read TGTGCCAGCAGCTACTTCCTGGGAGGGGAACAGCCCCAGCATTTT. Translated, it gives CASSYFLGGEQPQHF.

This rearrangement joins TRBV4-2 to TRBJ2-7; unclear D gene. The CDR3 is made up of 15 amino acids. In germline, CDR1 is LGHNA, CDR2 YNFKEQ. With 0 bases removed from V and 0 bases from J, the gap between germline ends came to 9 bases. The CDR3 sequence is CASSQEAGASYEQYF. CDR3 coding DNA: TGTGCCAGCAGCCAAGAGGCCGGTGCCTCCTACGAGCAGTACTTC.

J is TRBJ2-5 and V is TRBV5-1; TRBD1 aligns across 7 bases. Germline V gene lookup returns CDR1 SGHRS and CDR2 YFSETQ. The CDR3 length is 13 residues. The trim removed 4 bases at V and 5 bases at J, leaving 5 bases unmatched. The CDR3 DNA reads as TGCGCCAGCAGCCACACAGGGGATGAGACCCAGTACTTC. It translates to CASSHTGDETQYF.

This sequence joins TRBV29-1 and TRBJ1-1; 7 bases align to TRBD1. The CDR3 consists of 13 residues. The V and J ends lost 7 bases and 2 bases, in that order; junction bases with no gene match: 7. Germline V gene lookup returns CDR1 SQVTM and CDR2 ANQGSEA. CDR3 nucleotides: TGCAGCGGGGCCAGGGGGGATAACACTGAAGCTTTCTTT. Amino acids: CSGARGDNTEAFF. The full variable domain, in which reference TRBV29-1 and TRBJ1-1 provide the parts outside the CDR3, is SAVISQKPSRDICQRGTSLTIQCQVDSQVTMMFWYRQQPGQSLTLIATANQGSEATYESGFVIDKFPISRPNLTFSTLTVSNMSPEDSSIYLCSGARGDNTEAFFGQGTRLTVV.

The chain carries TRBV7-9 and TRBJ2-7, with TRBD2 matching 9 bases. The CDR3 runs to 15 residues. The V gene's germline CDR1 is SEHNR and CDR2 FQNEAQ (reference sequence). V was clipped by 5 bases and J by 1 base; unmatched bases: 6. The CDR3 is CASSGGTSGSYEQYF. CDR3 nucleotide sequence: TGTGCCAGCAGCGGCGGAACTAGCGGGTCCTACGAGCAGTACTTC.

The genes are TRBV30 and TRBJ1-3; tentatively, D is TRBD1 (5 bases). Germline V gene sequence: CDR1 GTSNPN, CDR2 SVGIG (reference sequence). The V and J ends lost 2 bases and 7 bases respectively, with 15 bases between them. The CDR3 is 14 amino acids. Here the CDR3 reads CAWSLGTGGNTIYF. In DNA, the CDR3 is TGTGCCTGGAGTTTGGGGACCGGGGGTAACACCATATATTTT.